The 21 T cell receptor beta chains reported below all come from one sample, sequenced in a study of blood T cell repertoires in COVID-19. Libraries were prepared by immunoSEQ multiplex PCR; TCRdb keeps only in-frame clonotypes and omits some of them. The repertoire consists of a few hundred thousand clones, with 70% to 90% occurring once and the leading ten covering roughly 12%. The material sequenced was peripheral blood. The receptors were sampled from a woman in her forties or fifties with COVID-19, enrolled during active disease.

The V and J genes are TRBV3-1 (or the pseudogene TRBV3-2) and TRBJ1-3; a possible D gene is TRBD1 (6 bases). The CDR3 covers 14 residues. The germline V gene has CDR1 LGHDT and CDR2 YNNKEL (reference sequence). Trimming shortened V by 4 bases and J by 6 bases, and 13 bases separated the two germline ends. The CDR3 coding sequence is TGTGCCAGCAGCCTTGAGTCAGGGGAAAACACCATATATTTT. Residues: CASSLESGENTIYF.

The rearrangement uses TRBV6-4 and TRBJ2-3; TRBD2 agrees at 11 bases. With 6 bases clipped from V and 4 bases from J, the junction kept 6 bases outside the gene matches. CDR3 length equals 15 residues. The germline gives CDR1 MRHNA, CDR2 SNTAGT. CDR3 bases: TGTGCCAGCAGAACTAGCGGGGGTTCCTCAGATACGCAGTATTTT. Amino acid sequence: CASRTSGGSSDTQYF.

This clone was counted a few times. The CDR3 DNA sequence: TGCGCCAGCAGTGAGTCGATCGGGTCTAATTACGAGCAGTACTTC. Its translation: CASSESIGSNYEQYF. The rearrangement uses TRBV10-1 and TRBJ2-7, with D uncertain. Germline loops: CDR1 WNHNN, CDR2 SYGVQD (reference sequence). The ends were cut back, 0 bases at V and 4 bases at J, with 13 bases in the middle. This CDR3 has 15 amino acids.

The chain has TRBV6-2 or TRBV6-3 and TRBJ1-5; no definite D call. This CDR3 region has 14 residues. Trimming pared 4 bases from V and 6 bases from J, leaving 13 bases between. CDR1 is MNHEY and CDR2 is SVGEGT in the germline V gene. The CDR3 nucleotides are TGTGCCAGCAGTTCCCGTTTTAATAGTCAGCCCCAGCATTTT. Amino acid sequence: CASSSRFNSQPQHF.

V usage is TRBV7-9 and J usage is TRBJ1-1, with a tentative D call TRBD1 (5 bases). CDR1 and CDR2 from the germline V gene are SEHNR and FQNEAQ (reference sequence). The CDR3 has 14 residues. Trimming left V 6 bases short and J 3 bases short, with 14 bases between. The CDR3 region has the DNA TGTGCCAGCAGTCACAGGACGGACGACACTGAAGCTTTCTTT. The encoded protein is CASSHRTDDTEAFF.

CDR3 DNA sequence: TGTGCCTGGAGTCGGGGGGAGAATCAGCCCCAGCATTTT. It yields the protein CAWSRGENQPQHF. This rearrangement joins TRBV30 to TRBJ1-5, with D tentatively TRBD1 (5 bases). The CDR3 is 13 residues long. The ends were cut back, 2 bases at V and 4 bases at J, with 9 bases in the middle. Germline V gene lookup returns CDR1 GTSNPN and CDR2 SVGIG (reference sequence).

This chain uses TRBV2 with TRBJ2-6, with D hard to call. Per germline, CDR1 SNHLY and CDR2 FYNNEI. This CDR3 is 15 amino acids long. V dropped 5 bases and J dropped 0 bases, with 8 bases sitting between them. CDR3 amino acids: CASSLSYSGANVLTF. CDR3 DNA sequence: TGTGCCAGCAGTCTCTCTTACTCTGGGGCCAACGTCCTGACTTTC.

The V gene is TRBV2, the J gene TRBJ2-3, with D maybe TRBD1 (6 bases). The CDR3 covers 14 residues. Trimming took off 7 bases at V and 3 bases at J, with 14 bases between the two ends. Germline V gives CDR1 SNHLY, CDR2 FYNNEI. The CDR3 DNA reads TGTGCCAGCACCTACGGGCAGGGGACAGATACGCAGTATTTT. This translates into CASTYGQGTDTQYF.

V gene TRBV30 combines with J gene TRBJ1-6; maybe TRBD1 (5 bases). The CDR3 loop spans 15 amino acids. Germline CDR1 GTSNPN, CDR2 SVGIG (reference sequence). The V gene lost 3 bases and the J gene lost 6 bases, with 15 bases spanning the gap. CDR3 sequence (DNA): TGTGCCTGGAGAGGCTTACGGACACCTAATTCACCCCTCCACTTT. It translates to CAWRGLRTPNSPLHF.

The genes are TRBV6-6 and TRBJ1-1, with 10 bases aligning to TRBD1. After removal of 11 bases from V and 7 bases from J, the junction contained 10 bases not matched to a gene. The CDR3 consists of 13 residues. CDR1 MNHNY and CDR2 SVGAGI come from the germline V gene (reference sequence). CDR3 sequence: CAGDRGSGGEAFF. For the CDR3, the DNA is TGTGCCGGGGACAGGGGTTCGGGGGGTGAAGCTTTCTTT.

The V gene is TRBV7-3, the J gene TRBJ2-1; 8 bases agree with TRBD2. This CDR3 region has 15 residues. From germline, CDR1 is SGHTA and CDR2 FQGTGA. V was clipped by 2 bases and J by 3 bases; unmatched bases: 3. The DNA for the CDR3 is TGTGCCAGCAGCTTATTCGGGGGGGACTACAATGAGCAGTTCTTC. As protein: CASSLFGGDYNEQFF.

The genes are TRBV7-2 and TRBJ1-3; TRBD1 agrees at 7 bases. This CDR3 is built from 14 residues. Germline-derived CDR1 and CDR2 are SGHTA and FQGNSA. Trimming took 0 bases from V and 10 from J; bases not matched to a gene: 6. CDR3 region: CASSLAGTGETIYF. The CDR3, as DNA: TGTGCCAGCAGCTTAGCGGGCACAGGGGAAACCATATATTTT.

A single count supports this clone. The chain links TRBV5-1 to TRBJ2-7, with 9 nucleotides matching TRBD2. The CDR3 is made up of 13 amino acids. J was trimmed by 5 bases and V by 3 bases; bases with no gene match: 3. The germline CDR1 and CDR2 sequences are SGHRS and YFSETQ. CDR3 region: CASSYTSGHEQYF. CDR3 DNA sequence: TGCGCCAGCAGCTACACTAGCGGGCACGAGCAGTACTTC.

J is TRBJ1-1 and V is TRBV7-8; TRBD1 matches at 8 bases. V lost 5 bases and J lost 4; bases outside the gene matches: 3. This CDR3 comprises 13 residues. CDR1 and CDR2 (germline): SGHVS, FQNEAQ. CDR3 residues: CASSRTGGTEAFF. CDR3 DNA sequence: TGTGCCAGCAGCCGTACAGGGGGCACTGAAGCTTTCTTT. Full variable domain (missing parts from reference TRBV7-8 and TRBJ1-1): GAGVSQSPRYKVAKRGQDVALRCDPISGHVSLFWYQQALGQGPEFLTYFQNEAQLDKSGLPSDRFFAERPEGSVSTLKIQRTQQEDSAVYLCASSRTGGTEAFFGQGTRLTVV.

The chain recombines TRBV30 with TRBJ1-2; 7 nucleotides line up with TRBD1. The CDR3 is 14 amino acids. CDR1 is GTSNPN and CDR2 is SVGIG in the germline V gene (reference sequence). V dropped 0 bases and J dropped 6; count of bases not matched to a gene: 7. Written as DNA, the CDR3 is TGTGCCTGGAGTGTATGGCAGGGGGGCAATGGCTACACCTTC. Translation gives CAWSVWQGGNGYTF.

J is TRBJ2-2 and V is TRBV5-1; D might be TRBD2 (5 bases). The CDR3 totals 17 residues. Germline V gene data show CDR1 as SGHRS and CDR2 as YFSETQ. The V gene lost 3 bases and the J gene lost 2 bases, with 17 bases spanning the gap. This chain's CDR3 is CASSSPRTRENTGELFF. The DNA of the CDR3 is TGCGCCAGCAGCTCTCCTCGGACTCGTGAAAACACCGGGGAGCTGTTTTTT.

This rearrangement joins TRBV24-1 to TRBJ2-3; possible D gene TRBD1, 7 bases. V was pared by 9 bases and J by 5 bases, with 20 bases between. The CDR3 is made up of 15 amino acids. Germline loops: CDR1 KGHDR, CDR2 SFDVKD. CDR3 sequence: CATQTGDSHIDTQYF. Here the CDR3 DNA reads TGTGCCACCCAAACAGGGGACTCCCACATAGATACGCAGTATTTT.

The V and J genes are TRBV30 and TRBJ2-2, with TRBD2 as a possible D gene (5 bases). This CDR3 contains 17 residues. Germline loops: CDR1 GTSNPN, CDR2 SVGIG (reference sequence). V shed 4 bases and J shed 0 bases, with 18 bases lying between them. The CDR3 nucleotides are TGTGCCTGGATGGGCCTAGCCCGGACTTCGAACACCGGGGAGCTGTTTTTT. This translates into CAWMGLARTSNTGELFF.

V and J are TRBV5-1 and TRBJ2-6, with D maybe TRBD1 (5 bases). The ends were cut back, 1 base at V and 1 base at J, with 6 bases in the middle. Germline lookup yields CDR1 SGHRS and CDR2 YFSETQ. This CDR3 is built from 15 residues. As DNA, the CDR3 is TGCGCCAGCAGCTTGTCAGGGTCTGGGGCCAACGTCCTGACTTTC. Encoded protein: CASSLSGSGANVLTF.

J is TRBJ1-6 and V is TRBV27, with TRBD1 matching 7 bases. CDR1 is MNHEY, CDR2 SMNVEV, per germline (reference sequence). There are 14 residues in the CDR3. Trimming cost V 7 bases and J 2 bases; bases outside gene matches: 2. The CDR3 sequence: CASTTGAYNSPLHF. For the CDR3, the DNA is TGTGCCAGCACCACAGGGGCCTATAATTCACCCCTCCACTTT.

The genes are TRBV28 and TRBJ1-6; TRBD1 matches at 7 bases. V lost 6 bases and J lost 4; bases outside the gene matches: 3. From germline, CDR1 is MDHEN and CDR2 SYDVKM. The CDR3 length is 14 residues. The CDR3 DNA reads TGTGCCAGCAGCGGGGACAGTTATAATTCACCCCTCCACTTT. Translated, it gives CASSGDSYNSPLHF.